Included here is one T cell receptor (beta chain) sequence, with context. The antigen it recognizes is unknown. Per-base quality was not reported, and no clone a single base away is much larger than it. The immunoSEQ Assay, a bias-controlled multiplex PCR, was used to amplify TCRbeta CDR3 regions from genomic DNA. In the source study's methods: Nucleated cell counts per sample were estimated from amplification of reference gene primers within the assay. Sequence reads were collapsed and filtered to measure the absolute abundance of every unique TCRbeta CDR3 rearrangement. For each sample, productive Simpson clonality was calculated as the square root of Simpson's diversity index over productive rearrangements. The table comes from immuneACCESS by way of TCRdb, which keeps in-frame sequences with V and J called. Part of the clones is missing from these tables; in studies checked, under half for an unresolved V gene and the rest for unknown reasons. The DNA gave D and trimming, while V, J and clone size come from that table. The sample table contains approximately 280,000 clones; only one count was recorded for around nine tenths of them. The ten biggest clones cover roughly an eighth of the sample.

From a lookup of the germline V gene, CDR1 and CDR2 are LGHNA and YNFKEQ. The CDR3 has 17 amino acids, counting the end cysteine and phenylalanine. Just CDR3 DNA is preserved here, 51 bases in frame from base 1. V is trimmed back by 4 bases and J by 5 bases, and the junction contains 11 bases that no gene match accounts for. The collaborating institutions used their own protocols to collect whole blood in K2EDTA tubes. Collaborator samples were shipped for TCRbeta analysis as frozen whole blood, isolated PBMCs, or DNA extracted from either sample type. The sample originates from a study of blood T cell repertoires in COVID-19 (dated by TCRdb to about 2020). Study-level background: Samples covering the acute and convalescent phases of COVID-19 were provided by collaborators in the United States, Italy and Spain. The material from the prospective study consisted of cDNA or gDNA derived from T cells, B-cell-depleted T cells, or PBMCs. Subjects who had been exposed to COVID-19, were actively infected with it, or had recovered from it provided the deeply sampled blood TCRbeta repertoires that made up the dataset. A freely available public database, intended as a resource for researchers studying the immune response to SARS-CoV-2, is where the repertoires were released. Samples came from the ongoing ImmuneRACE study (first 160 participants) plus 1,254 subjects from 6 global collaborators. Sample metadata almost always included a de-identified subject ID, COVID-19 status, age in years and sex. Where available, HLA class I and class II types were obtained from metadata supplied by the sample provider rather than from assay-based typing. The paper as a whole reports these results and caveats: The quantity of clinical and demographic metadata differed by source and by participant and was supplied without curation.

The V gene is TRBV4-2 and the J gene is TRBJ2-5; 12 junctional bases match TRBD2. The sample taken for sequencing was peripheral blood. This TCR was recovered from a woman aged 60-75 years with acute or convalescent COVID-19. The CDR3 region reads CASSPAGGLAGGETQYF. The DNA sequence reads TGTGCCAGCAGCCCCGCCGGCGGGCTAGCGGGAGGGGAGACCCAGTACTTC.